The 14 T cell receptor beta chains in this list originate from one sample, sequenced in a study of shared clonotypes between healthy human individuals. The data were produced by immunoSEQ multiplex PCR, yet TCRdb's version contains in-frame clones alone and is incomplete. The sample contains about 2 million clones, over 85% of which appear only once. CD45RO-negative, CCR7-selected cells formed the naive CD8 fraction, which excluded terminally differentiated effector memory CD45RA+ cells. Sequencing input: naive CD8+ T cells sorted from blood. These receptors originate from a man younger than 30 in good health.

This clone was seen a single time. The CDR3 region has the DNA TGTGCCTGGAGCGTACCGGTCGGAGCGGCGCTCGAGCAGTACTTC. Translating it yields CAWSVPVGAALEQYF. The chain couples TRBV30 to TRBJ2-7, with D possibly matching TRBD2 (5 bases). V lost 3 bases and J lost 6, with 21 bases in between. Looked up from germline, CDR1 is GTSNPN and CDR2 is SVGIG (reference sequence). This CDR3 has 15 residues.

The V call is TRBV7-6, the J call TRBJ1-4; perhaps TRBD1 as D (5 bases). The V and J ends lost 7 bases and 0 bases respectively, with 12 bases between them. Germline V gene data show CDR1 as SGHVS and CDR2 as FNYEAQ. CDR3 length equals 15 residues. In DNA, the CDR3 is TGTGCCAGCAAGTTGACAGCTGCAACTAATGAAAAACTGTTTTTT. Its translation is CASKLTAATNEKLFF.

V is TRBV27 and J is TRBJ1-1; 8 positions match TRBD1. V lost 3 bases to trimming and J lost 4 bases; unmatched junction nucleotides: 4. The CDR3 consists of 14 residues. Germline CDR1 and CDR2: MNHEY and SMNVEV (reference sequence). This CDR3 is CASSLQGAITEAFF. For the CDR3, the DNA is TGTGCCAGCAGTTTGCAGGGGGCGATCACTGAAGCTTTCTTT.

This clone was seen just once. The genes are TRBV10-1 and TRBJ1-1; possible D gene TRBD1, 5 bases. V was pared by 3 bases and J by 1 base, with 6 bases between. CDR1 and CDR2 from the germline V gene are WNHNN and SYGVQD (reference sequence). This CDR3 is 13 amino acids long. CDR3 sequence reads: CASSEQANTEAFF. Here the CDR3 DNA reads TGCGCCAGCAGTGAACAGGCGAACACTGAAGCTTTCTTT.

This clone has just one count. The CDR3 loop reads CSAEGRDGYTF. The CDR3 DNA follows: TGCAGCGCCGAGGGCAGGGATGGCTACACCTTC. The V and J genes are TRBV29-1 and TRBJ1-2, with D possibly matching TRBD1 (5 bases). This CDR3 spans 11 amino acids. Trimming cost V 7 bases and J 6 bases, with 12 bases left between them. In germline, CDR1 is SQVTM, CDR2 ANQGSEA.

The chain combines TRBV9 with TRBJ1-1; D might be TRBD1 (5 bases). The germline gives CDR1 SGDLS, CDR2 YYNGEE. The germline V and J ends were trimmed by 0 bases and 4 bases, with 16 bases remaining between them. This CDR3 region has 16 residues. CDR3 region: CASSVVMTEIFTEAFF. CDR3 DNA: TGTGCCAGCAGCGTAGTGATGACAGAAATCTTCACTGAAGCTTTCTTT.

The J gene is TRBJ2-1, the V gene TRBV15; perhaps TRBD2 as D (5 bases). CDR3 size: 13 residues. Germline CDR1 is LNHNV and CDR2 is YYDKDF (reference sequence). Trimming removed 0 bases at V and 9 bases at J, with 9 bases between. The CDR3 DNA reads TGTGCCACCAGCAGAGATGCGAGCGGTGAGCAGTTCTTC. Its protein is CATSRDASGEQFF. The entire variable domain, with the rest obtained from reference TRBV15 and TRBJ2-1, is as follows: DAMVIQNPRYQVTQFGKPVTLSCSQTLNHNVMYWYQQKSSQAPKLLFHYYDKDFNNEADTPDNFQSRRPNTSFCFLDIRSPGLGDTAMYLCATSRDASGEQFFGPGTRLTVL.

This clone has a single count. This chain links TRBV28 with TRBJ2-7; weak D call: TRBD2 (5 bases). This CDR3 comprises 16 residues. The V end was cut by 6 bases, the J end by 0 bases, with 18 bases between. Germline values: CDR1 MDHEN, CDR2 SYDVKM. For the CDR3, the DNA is TGTGCCAGCAGCCTCCCCAGATGGGAGAGCTCCTACGAGCAGTACTTC. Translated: CASSLPRWESSYEQYF.

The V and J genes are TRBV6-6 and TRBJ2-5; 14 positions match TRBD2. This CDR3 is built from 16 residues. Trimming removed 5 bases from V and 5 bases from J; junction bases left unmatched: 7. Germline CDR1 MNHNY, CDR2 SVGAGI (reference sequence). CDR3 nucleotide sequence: TGTGCCAGCAGTGCGGGACTAGCGGGAGTCTCCGAGACCCAGTACTTC. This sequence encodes CASSAGLAGVSETQYF.

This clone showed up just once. The CDR3 loop is CASSTGGSSEQYF. In nucleotides, the CDR3 is TGCGCCAGCAGCACTGGCGGGTCTAGCGAGCAGTACTTC. The chain carries TRBV5-1 and TRBJ2-7; D perhaps matches TRBD2 (5 bases). The CDR3 contains 13 residues. Germline assignment: CDR1 SGHRS and CDR2 YFSETQ. V shed 4 bases and J shed 6 bases, with 14 bases lying between them. Looking up the rest from reference TRBV5-1 and TRBJ2-7 gives the full variable domain: KAGVTQTPRYLIKTRGQQVTLSCSPISGHRSVSWYQQTPGQGLQFLFEYFSETQRNKGNFPGRFSGRQFSNSRSEMNVSTLELGDSALYLCASSTGGSSEQYFGPGTRLTVT.

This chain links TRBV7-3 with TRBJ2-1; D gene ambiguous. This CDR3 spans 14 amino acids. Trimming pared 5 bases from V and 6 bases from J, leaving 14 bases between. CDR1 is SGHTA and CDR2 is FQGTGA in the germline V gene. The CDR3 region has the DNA TGTGCCAGCAGCCCTTCATACCCGAGCAATGAGCAGTTCTTC. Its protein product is CASSPSYPSNEQFF.

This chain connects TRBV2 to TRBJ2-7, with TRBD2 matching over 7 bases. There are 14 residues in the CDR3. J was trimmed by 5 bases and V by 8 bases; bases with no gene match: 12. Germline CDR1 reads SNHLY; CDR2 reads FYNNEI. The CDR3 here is CASLPGEGLNEQYF. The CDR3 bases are TGTGCCAGCCTCCCCGGGGAGGGGTTGAACGAGCAGTACTTC.

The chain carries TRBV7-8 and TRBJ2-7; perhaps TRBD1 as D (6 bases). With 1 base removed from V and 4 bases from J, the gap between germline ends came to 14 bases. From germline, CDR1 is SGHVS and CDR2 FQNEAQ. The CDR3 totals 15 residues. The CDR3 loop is CASSLERGRGYEQYF. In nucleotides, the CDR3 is TGTGCCAGCAGCTTAGAAAGGGGCAGGGGATACGAGCAGTACTTC.

CDR3 residues: CASSLQALAQFF. As DNA, the CDR3 is TGTGCCAGCAGCCTGCAGGCGCTGGCGCAGTTCTTC. The chain joins TRBV7-9 to TRBJ2-1; D remains unclear. This CDR3 comprises 12 residues. V lost 5 bases and J lost 12, with 14 bases in between. Germline V gives CDR1 SEHNR, CDR2 FQNEAQ (reference sequence). Combining the CDR3 with reference TRBV7-9 and TRBJ2-1 gives the whole variable domain DTGVSQNPRHKITKRGQNVTFRCDPISEHNRLYWYRQTLGQGPEFLTYFQNEAQLEKSRLLSDRFSAERPKGSFSTLEIQRTEQGDSAMYLCASSLQALAQFFGPGTRLTVL.